This T cell receptor (beta chain) was observed in a study of PD-1 blockade in mismatch repair-deficient tumors. Overall study context: All were previously treated, progressing patients with approximately 12 mismatch repair-deficient cancer types.

Only in-frame clones appear in the TCRdb table, and some are missing; sequencing was by immunoSEQ multiplex PCR. The sample has tens of thousands of clones, approximately 88% seen once. This clone was counted once. CDR3 length: 16 amino acids. V shed 0 bases and J 5 bases; nucleotides not matched to a gene: 9. CDR1 SGHRS and CDR2 YFSETQ come from the germline V gene. A few pembrolizumab responders had their TCRs sequenced. The TCR sequence derives from an adult with mismatch repair-deficient cancer. The V call is TRBV5-1, the J call TRBJ1-2; 8 bases are shared with TRBD1. Sequenced here: peripheral blood, sampled 52 weeks after starting pembrolizumab. The CDR3 region is CASSLDKWTGPYGYTF. In nucleotides, the CDR3 is TGCGCCAGCAGCTTGGACAAATGGACAGGGCCTTATGGCTACACCTTC.